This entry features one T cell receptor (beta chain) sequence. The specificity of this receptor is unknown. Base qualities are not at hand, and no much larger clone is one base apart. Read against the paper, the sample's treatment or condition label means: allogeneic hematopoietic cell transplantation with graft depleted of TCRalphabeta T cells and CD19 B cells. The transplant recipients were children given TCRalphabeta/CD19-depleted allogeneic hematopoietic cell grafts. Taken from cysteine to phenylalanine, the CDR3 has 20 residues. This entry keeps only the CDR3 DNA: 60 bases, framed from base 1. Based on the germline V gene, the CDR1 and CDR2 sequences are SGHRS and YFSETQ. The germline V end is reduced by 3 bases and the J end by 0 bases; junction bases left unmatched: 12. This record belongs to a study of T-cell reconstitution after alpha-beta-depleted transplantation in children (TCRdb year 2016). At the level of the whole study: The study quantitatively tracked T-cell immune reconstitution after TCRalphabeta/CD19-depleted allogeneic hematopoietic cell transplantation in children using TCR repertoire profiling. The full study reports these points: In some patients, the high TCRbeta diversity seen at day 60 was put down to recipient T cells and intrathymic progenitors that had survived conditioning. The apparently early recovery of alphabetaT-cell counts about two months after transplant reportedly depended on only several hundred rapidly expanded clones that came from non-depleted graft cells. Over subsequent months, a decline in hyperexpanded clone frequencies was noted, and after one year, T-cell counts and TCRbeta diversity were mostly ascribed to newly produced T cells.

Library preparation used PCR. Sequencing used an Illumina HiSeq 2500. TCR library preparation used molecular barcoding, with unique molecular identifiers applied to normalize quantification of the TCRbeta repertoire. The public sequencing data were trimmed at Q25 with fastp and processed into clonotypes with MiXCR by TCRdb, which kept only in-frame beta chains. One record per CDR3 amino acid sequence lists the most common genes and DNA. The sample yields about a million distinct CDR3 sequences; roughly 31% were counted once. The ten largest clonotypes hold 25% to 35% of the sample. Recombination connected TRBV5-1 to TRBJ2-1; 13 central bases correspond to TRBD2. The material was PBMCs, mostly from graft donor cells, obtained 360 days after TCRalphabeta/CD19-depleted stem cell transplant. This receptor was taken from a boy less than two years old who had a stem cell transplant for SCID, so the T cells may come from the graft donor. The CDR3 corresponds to CASSWPGLAGFPSSYNEQFF. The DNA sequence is TGCGCCAGCAGCTGGCCGGGACTAGCGGGGTTCCCGAGCTCCTACAATGAGCAGTTCTTC. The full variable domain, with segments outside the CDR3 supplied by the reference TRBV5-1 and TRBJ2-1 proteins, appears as KAGVTQTPRYLIKTRGQQVTLSCSPISGHRSVSWYQQTPGQGLQFLFEYFSETQRNKGNFPGRFSGRQFSNSRSEMNVSTLELGDSALYLCASSWPGLAGFPSSYNEQFFGPGTRLTVL.